What follows are 14 T cell receptor beta chains derived from one specimen sequenced in a study of T cells in Graves' hyperthyroidism and ophthalmopathy (dated by TCRdb to between 2019 and 2020). Libraries were constructed by multiplex PCR. Sequencing used an Illumina HiSeq 2000. Amplification of TCR beta CDR3 regions was carried out from RNA transcripts. For the first round of RT-PCR on the TCR CDR3, the HTBI primer set was used together with the Qiagen OneStep RT-PCR kit. TCRdb cleaned the public reads at Q25 with fastp, built clones with MiXCR and kept in-frame beta chains. Under each unique CDR3 protein, matching rows form one entry showing the most common genes and DNA. The table for this sample lists about 400,000 distinct CDR3 sequences; 15% to 18% of them were counted only once. Clones ranked in the top ten supply approximately 30% of the sample. The source material was blood. Every receptor here comes from a woman under 30 with Graves' hyperthyroidism that later progressed to Graves' ophthalmopathy.

In its sample, this clonotype was seen once. The final CDR3 position lacks the conserved phenylalanine or tryptophan, pointing to a likely read error. The chain carries TRBV7-9 and TRBJ1-2; possible D gene TRBD1, 6 bases. CDR1 is SEHNR and CDR2 is FQNEAQ in the germline V gene (reference sequence). The V end was cut by 7 bases, the J end by 0 bases, with 15 bases between. This CDR3 spans 15 amino acids. The CDR3 reads CASTRGGPANYGYTV. CDR3 bases: TGTGCCAGCACCCGGGGGGGCCCAGCTAACTATGGCTACACCGTC.

The chain combines TRBV15 with TRBJ2-7; D is undetermined. The CDR3 length is 14 residues. CDR1 LNHNV and CDR2 YYDKDF come from the germline V gene (reference sequence). With 4 bases removed from V and 0 bases from J, the gap between germline ends came to 10 bases. The CDR3 DNA is TGTGCCACCAGCACCACGGTAGGCTCCTACGAGCAGTACTTC. Protein product: CATSTTVGSYEQYF. Full variable domain (outside the CDR3, taken from reference TRBV15 and TRBJ2-7): DAMVIQNPRYQVTQFGKPVTLSCSQTLNHNVMYWYQQKSSQAPKLLFHYYDKDFNNEADTPDNFQSRRPNTSFCFLDIRSPGLGDTAMYLCATSTTVGSYEQYFGPGTRLTVT.

In this sample, this clonotype turned up many times. This chain uses TRBV6-1 with TRBJ1-3; D not resolved. The CDR3 sequence is 13 residues long. V shed 5 bases and J shed 2 bases, with 7 bases lying between them. CDR1 and CDR2 from the germline V gene are MNHNS and SASEGT. CDR3 amino acids: CASSQTTGNTIYF. Here the CDR3 DNA reads TGTGCCAGCAGTCAAACCACTGGAAACACCATATATTTT.

This clonotype was seen repeatedly, ten times or more. The gene calls are TRBV3-1 and TRBJ2-7; 10 nucleotides agree with TRBD1. With 4 bases clipped from V and 2 bases from J, the junction kept 5 bases outside the gene matches. CDR1 LGHDT and CDR2 YNNKEL come from the germline V gene (reference sequence). This CDR3 region has 15 residues. CDR3 protein: CASSPRDRGAYEQYF. Written as DNA, the CDR3 is TGTGCCAGCAGCCCCCGGGACAGGGGAGCCTACGAGCAGTACTTC.

The sample holds one count of this clonotype. The chain is built from TRBV19 and TRBJ2-7; the match to TRBD1 covers 8 bases. CDR1 is LNHDA and CDR2 is SQIVND in the germline V gene (reference sequence). Trimming took 5 bases from V and 1 from J; bases not matched to a gene: 4. There are 14 residues in the CDR3. The CDR3 region is CASSYRDRSYEQYF. DNA of the CDR3: TGTGCCAGTAGTTACCGGGACAGGTCCTACGAGCAGTACTTC.

This clonotype was observed at least ten times. This rearrangement joins TRBV28 to TRBJ2-1, with a tentative D call TRBD1 (5 bases). V was shortened by 2 bases and J by 5 bases, with 16 bases between the two germline ends. This CDR3 has 16 residues. Germline loops: CDR1 MDHEN, CDR2 SYDVKM. The CDR3 sequence is CASSLTQVSKNNEQFF. CDR3 nucleotide sequence: TGTGCCAGCAGTTTAACACAGGTGTCAAAAAACAATGAGCAGTTCTTC.

This clonotype was seen more than once but under ten times. This chain connects TRBV25-1 to TRBJ1-6, with 7 positions matching TRBD1. V trimming: 3 bases; J trimming: 8 bases; junction bases outside the gene matches: 10. This CDR3 has 16 residues. Looked up from germline, CDR1 is MGHDK and CDR2 is SYGVNS. CDR3: CASSDPSGGPYSPLHF. The CDR3 DNA reads TGTGCCAGCAGTGACCCCTCAGGGGGGCCATATTCACCCCTCCACTTT.

The chain couples TRBV27 to TRBJ2-1; TRBD2 matches at 8 bases. Germline CDR1 MNHEY, CDR2 SMNVEV (reference sequence). The V gene end was trimmed by 2 bases and the J gene end by 6 bases; junction bases not matched to a gene: 9. This CDR3 has 16 residues. In DNA form, the CDR3 reads TGTGCCAGCAGTTTAGAAGCCGGGAGGGCCATCAATGAGCAGTTCTTC. Translating gives CASSLEAGRAINEQFF.

The V gene is TRBV5-1, the J gene TRBJ2-7; D is undetermined. The germline V gene has CDR1 SGHRS and CDR2 YFSETQ. This CDR3 is 12 amino acids long. V shed 0 bases and J shed 2 bases, with 3 bases lying between them. This chain's CDR3 is CASSLDTYEQYF. The CDR3 bases are TGCGCCAGCAGCTTGGACACCTACGAGCAGTACTTC.

The chain couples TRBV28 to TRBJ2-7, with 7 bases fitting TRBD1. CDR1 and CDR2 (germline): MDHEN, SYDVKM. This CDR3 comprises 15 residues. V dropped 5 bases and J dropped 0; count of bases not matched to a gene: 7. CDR3 in amino acids: CASSLGQATSYEQYF. The CDR3 nucleotides read TGTGCCAGCAGTCTTGGACAGGCCACCTCCTACGAGCAGTACTTC.

This clonotype appeared many times. V gene TRBV20-1 combines with J gene TRBJ2-1; tentatively, D is TRBD1 (5 bases). The CDR3 consists of 17 residues. The V gene lost 4 bases and the J gene lost 0 bases, with 19 bases spanning the gap. Germline V gives CDR1 DFQATT, CDR2 SNEGSKA (reference sequence). The CDR3 reads CSANSLLAGHSYNEQFF. CDR3 DNA sequence: TGCAGTGCTAACTCCCTGCTTGCCGGACACTCCTACAATGAGCAGTTCTTC.

This clonotype was seen ten or more times. The chain is built from TRBV7-9 and TRBJ1-2; the match to TRBD1 covers 8 bases. CDR3 length equals 15 residues. The V gene's germline CDR1 is SEHNR and CDR2 FQNEAQ (reference sequence). Unmatched junction bases numbered 10, after V lost 5 bases and J lost 5 bases. CDR3 nucleotides: TGTGCCAGCAGCCACGGACAGGGCCTTGGTTATGGCTACACCTTC. Amino acid sequence: CASSHGQGLGYGYTF.

This clonotype was counted at least ten times. V and J are TRBV2 and TRBJ2-1; D might be TRBD2 (6 bases). The germline V and J ends were trimmed by 10 bases and 1 base, with 8 bases remaining between them. The germline V gene encodes CDR1 SNHLY and CDR2 FYNNEI. The CDR3 extends over 12 amino acids. CDR3 in DNA: TGTGCCATCGGAGGGTCCTACAATGAGCAGTTCTTC. This codes for CAIGGSYNEQFF.

The chain employs TRBV2 and TRBJ2-3; 11 bases align to TRBD2. CDR1 is SNHLY and CDR2 is FYNNEI in the germline V gene. The CDR3 sequence is 18 residues long. V was clipped by 5 bases and J by 2 bases; unmatched bases: 12. DNA for the CDR3: TGTGCCAGCAGTACACCGCCTAGCGGGAGGAGAATCACAGATACGCAGTATTTT. It translates to CASSTPPSGRRITDTQYF.